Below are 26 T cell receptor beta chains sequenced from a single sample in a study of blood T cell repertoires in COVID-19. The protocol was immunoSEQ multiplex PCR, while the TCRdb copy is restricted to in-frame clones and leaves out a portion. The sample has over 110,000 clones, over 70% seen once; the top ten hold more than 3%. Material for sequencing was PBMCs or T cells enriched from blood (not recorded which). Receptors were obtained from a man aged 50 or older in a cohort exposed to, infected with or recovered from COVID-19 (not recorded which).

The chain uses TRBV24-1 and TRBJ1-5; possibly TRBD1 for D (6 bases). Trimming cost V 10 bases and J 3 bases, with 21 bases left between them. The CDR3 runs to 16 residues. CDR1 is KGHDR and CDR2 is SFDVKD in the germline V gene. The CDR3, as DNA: TGTGCCACAGGCTACCATCGGACAGAGAACAATCAGCCCCAGCATTTT. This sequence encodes CATGYHRTENNQPQHF.

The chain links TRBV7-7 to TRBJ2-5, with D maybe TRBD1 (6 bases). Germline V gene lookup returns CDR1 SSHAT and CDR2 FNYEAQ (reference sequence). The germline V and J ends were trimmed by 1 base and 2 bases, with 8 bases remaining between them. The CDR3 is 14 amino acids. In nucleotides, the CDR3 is TGTGCCAGCAGCTTAGGGGACACACAAGAGACCCAGTACTTC. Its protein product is CASSLGDTQETQYF. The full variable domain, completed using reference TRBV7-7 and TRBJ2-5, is GAGVSQSPRYKVTKRGQDVTLRCDPISSHATLYWYQQALGQGPEFLTYFNYEAQPDKSGLPSDRFSAERPEGSISTLTIQRTEQRDSAMYRCASSLGDTQETQYFGPGTRLLVL.

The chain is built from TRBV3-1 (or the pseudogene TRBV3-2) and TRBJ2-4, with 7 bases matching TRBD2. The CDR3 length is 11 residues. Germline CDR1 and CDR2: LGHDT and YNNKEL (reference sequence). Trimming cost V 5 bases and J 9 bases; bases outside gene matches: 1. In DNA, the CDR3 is TGTGCCAGCAGCTGGGGGGGCATTCAGTACTTC. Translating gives CASSWGGIQYF.

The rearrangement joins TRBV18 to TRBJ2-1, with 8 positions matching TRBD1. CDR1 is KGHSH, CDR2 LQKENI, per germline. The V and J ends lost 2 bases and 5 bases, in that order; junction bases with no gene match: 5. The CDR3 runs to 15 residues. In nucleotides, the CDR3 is TGTGCCAGCTCACCATCAGGGGGCGTCCACAATGAGCAGTTCTTC. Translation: CASSPSGGVHNEQFF.

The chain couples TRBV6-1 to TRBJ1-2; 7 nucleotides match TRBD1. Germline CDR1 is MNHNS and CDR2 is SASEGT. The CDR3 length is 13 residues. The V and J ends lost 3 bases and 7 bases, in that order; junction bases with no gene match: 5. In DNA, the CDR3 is TGTGCCAGCAGTGAGGACAGGTCGGGTGGCTACACCTTC. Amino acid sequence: CASSEDRSGGYTF.

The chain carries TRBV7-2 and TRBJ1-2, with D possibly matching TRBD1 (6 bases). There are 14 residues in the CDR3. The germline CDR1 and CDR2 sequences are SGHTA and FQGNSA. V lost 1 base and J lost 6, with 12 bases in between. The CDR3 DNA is TGTGCCAGCAGCTTAGAACGAGGGGGAAATGGCTACACCTTC. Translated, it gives CASSLERGGNGYTF.

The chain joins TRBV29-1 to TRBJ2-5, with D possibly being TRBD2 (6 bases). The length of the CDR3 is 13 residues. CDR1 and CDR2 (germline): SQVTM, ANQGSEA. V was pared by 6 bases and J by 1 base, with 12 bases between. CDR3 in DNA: TGCAGCGTAAGCGGGTCTCTCCAAGAGACCCAGTACTTC. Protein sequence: CSVSGSLQETQYF. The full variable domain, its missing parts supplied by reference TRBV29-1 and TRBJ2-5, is SAVISQKPSRDICQRGTSLTIQCQVDSQVTMMFWYRQQPGQSLTLIATANQGSEATYESGFVIDKFPISRPNLTFSTLTVSNMSPEDSSIYLCSVSGSLQETQYFGPGTRLLVL.

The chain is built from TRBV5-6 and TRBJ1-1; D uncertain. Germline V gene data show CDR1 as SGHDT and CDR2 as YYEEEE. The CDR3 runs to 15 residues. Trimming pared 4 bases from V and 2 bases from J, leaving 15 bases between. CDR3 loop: CASSAAGQPNTEAFF. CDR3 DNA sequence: TGTGCCAGCAGCGCAGCGGGCCAGCCTAACACTGAAGCTTTCTTT.

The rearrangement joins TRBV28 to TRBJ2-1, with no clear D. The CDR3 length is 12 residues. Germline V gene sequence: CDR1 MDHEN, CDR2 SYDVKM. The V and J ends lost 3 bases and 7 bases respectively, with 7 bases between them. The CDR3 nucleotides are TGTGCCAGCAGTTTGTCGCAGAATGAGCAGTTCTTC. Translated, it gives CASSLSQNEQFF.

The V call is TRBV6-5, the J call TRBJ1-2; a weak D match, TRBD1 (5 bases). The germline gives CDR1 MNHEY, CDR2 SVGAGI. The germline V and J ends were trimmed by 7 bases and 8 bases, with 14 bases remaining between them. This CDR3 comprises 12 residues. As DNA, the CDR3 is TGTGCCAGCACCCACGGGGGAGGAGGCTACACCTTC. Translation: CASTHGGGGYTF.

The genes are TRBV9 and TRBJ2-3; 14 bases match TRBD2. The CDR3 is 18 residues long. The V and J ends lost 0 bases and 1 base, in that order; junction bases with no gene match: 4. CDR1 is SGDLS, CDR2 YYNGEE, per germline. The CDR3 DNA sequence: TGTGCCAGCAGCGTAGGACTAGCGGGAGGGCCGGGCACAGATACGCAGTATTTT. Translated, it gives CASSVGLAGGPGTDTQYF.

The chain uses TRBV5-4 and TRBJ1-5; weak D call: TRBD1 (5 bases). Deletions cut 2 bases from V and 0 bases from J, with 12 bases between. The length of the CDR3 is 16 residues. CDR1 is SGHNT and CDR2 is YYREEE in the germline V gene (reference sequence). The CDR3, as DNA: TGTGCCAGCAGCTTCATCGGACAAGATAGCAATCAGCCCCAGCATTTT. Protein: CASSFIGQDSNQPQHF.

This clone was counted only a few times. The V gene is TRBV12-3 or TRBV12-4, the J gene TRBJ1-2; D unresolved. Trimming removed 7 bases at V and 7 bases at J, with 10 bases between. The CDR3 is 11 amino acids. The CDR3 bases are TGTGCCAGCAATGCCGGGGTTGGCTACACCTTC. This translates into CASNAGVGYTF.

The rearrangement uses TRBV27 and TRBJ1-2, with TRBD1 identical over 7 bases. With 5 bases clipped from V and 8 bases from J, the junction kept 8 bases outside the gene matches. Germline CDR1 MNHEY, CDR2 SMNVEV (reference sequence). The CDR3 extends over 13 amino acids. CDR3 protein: CASSPRQGSGYTF. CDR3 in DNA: TGTGCCAGCAGTCCCCGACAGGGTAGCGGCTACACCTTC.

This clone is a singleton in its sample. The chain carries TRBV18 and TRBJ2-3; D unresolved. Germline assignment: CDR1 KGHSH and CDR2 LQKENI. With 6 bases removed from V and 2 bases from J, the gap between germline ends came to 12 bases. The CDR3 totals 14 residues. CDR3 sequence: CASSELSSTDTQYF. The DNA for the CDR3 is TGTGCCAGCTCCGAGTTGAGTTCCACAGATACGCAGTATTTT.

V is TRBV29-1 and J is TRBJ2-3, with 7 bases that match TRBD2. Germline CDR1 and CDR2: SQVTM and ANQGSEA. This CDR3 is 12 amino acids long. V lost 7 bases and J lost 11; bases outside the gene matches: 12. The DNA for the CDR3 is TGCAGCGCCGGGGAGGGGACCCTAGGGCAGTATTTT. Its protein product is CSAGEGTLGQYF.

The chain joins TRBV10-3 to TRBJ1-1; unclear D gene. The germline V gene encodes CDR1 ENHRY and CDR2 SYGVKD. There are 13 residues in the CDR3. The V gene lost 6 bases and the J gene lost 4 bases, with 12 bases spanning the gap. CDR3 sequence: CAIRAEGGTEAFF. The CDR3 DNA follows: TGTGCCATCAGAGCGGAGGGTGGCACTGAAGCTTTCTTT.

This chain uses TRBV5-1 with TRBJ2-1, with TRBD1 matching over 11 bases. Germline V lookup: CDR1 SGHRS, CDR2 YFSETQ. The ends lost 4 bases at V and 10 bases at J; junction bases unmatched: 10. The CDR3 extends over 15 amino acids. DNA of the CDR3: TGCGCCAGCAGCACTGGACAGGGGGCGCAGTCAGAGCAGTTCTTC. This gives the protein CASSTGQGAQSEQFF.

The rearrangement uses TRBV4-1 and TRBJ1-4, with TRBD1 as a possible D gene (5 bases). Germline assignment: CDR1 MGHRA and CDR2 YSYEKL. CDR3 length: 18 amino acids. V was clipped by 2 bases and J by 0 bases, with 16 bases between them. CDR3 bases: TGCGCCAGCAGCCAAAGTGTCCTTTTACAGGCAACTAATGAAAAACTGTTTTTT. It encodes CASSQSVLLQATNEKLFF.

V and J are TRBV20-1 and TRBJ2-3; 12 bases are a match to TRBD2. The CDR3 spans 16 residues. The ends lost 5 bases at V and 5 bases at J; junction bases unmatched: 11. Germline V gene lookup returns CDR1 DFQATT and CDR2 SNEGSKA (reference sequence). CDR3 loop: CSAGEALAGGLDTQYF. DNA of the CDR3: TGCAGTGCTGGTGAAGCCCTAGCGGGAGGGCTAGATACGCAGTATTTT.

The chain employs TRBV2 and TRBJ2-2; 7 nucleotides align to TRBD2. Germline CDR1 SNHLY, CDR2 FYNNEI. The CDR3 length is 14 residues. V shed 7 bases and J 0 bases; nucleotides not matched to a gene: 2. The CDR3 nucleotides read TGTGCCAGCATGAGCGGGGCGAACACCGGGGAGCTGTTTTTT. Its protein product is CASMSGANTGELFF.

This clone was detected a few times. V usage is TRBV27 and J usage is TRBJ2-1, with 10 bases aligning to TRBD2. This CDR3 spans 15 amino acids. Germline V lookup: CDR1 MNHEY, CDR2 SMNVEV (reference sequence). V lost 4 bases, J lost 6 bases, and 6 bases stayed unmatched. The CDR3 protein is CASSSSSGRVNEQFF. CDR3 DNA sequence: TGTGCCAGCAGTTCCTCTAGCGGGAGAGTCAATGAGCAGTTCTTC.

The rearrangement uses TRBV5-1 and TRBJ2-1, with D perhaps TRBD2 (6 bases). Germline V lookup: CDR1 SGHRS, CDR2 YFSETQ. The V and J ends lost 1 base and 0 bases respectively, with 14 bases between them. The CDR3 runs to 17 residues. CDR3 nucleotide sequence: TGCGCCAGCAGCTTGAATCTAGCGCGCAACTCCTACAATGAGCAGTTCTTC. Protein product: CASSLNLARNSYNEQFF.

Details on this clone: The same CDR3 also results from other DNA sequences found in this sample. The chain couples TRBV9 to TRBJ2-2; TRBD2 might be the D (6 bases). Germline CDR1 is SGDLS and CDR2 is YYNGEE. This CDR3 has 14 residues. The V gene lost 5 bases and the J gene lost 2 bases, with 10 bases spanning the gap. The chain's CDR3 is CASSPGLNTGELFF. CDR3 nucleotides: TGTGCCAGCAGTCCGGGACTCAACACCGGGGAGCTGTTTTTT.

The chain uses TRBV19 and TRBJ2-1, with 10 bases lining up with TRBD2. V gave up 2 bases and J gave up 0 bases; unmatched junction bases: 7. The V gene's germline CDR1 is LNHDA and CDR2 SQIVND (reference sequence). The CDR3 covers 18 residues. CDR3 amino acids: CASSITGSGGHSYNEQFF. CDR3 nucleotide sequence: TGTGCCAGTAGTATAACCGGTAGCGGGGGGCACTCCTACAATGAGCAGTTCTTC.

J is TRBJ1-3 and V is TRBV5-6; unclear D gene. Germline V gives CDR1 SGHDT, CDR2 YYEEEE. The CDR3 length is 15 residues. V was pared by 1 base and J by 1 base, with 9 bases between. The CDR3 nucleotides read TGTGCCAGCAGCTTGTTGAGTTTTTCTGGAAACACCATATATTTT. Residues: CASSLLSFSGNTIYF.